The source of this T cell receptor (beta chain) is a study of T-cell reconstitution after alpha-beta-depleted transplantation in children. A library of TCRbeta sequences, prepared with unique molecular identifiers, was generated. TCRdb analysed the PCR reads with MiXCR anew, one entry per CDR3 protein. Counted here are hundreds of thousands of distinct CDR3 sequences, about 12% occurring once; the ten biggest clones make up around 0.79%. CDR1 and CDR2 (germline): MDHEN, SYDVKM. The trim removed 7 bases at V and 4 bases at J, leaving 8 bases unmatched. The CDR3 runs to 15 residues. General study results and limits: At day 60, the high TCRbeta diversity found in some patients originated from recipient T cells and thymic progenitors that had survived. About two months after transplant, alpha-beta T cells reportedly came from several hundred expanded graft clones. Newly produced T cells mostly accounted for T-cell counts and diversity one year post-transplant.

This clonotype was seen a handful of times. What it recognizes is unknown. The specimen was PBMCs, collected before TCRalphabeta/CD19-depleted stem cell transplant. The origin of this receptor is a girl under 10 years old with congenital amegakaryocytic thrombocytopenia, due to receive a stem cell transplant. The V gene is TRBV28, the J gene TRBJ2-2; TRBD2 aligns across 8 bases. DNA of the CDR3: TGTGCCAGCAAAACCGCGGGAGGAGGCACCGGGGAGCTGTTTTTT. It is translated as CASKTAGGGTGELFF.